The 8 T cell receptor beta chains below all came from one sample that was sequenced in a study of PD-1 blockade in classical Hodgkin lymphoma. Time point specified: newly diagnosed, previously untreated cHL patient sample. Produced via immunoSEQ multiplex PCR; TCRdb's table is partial and in-frame only. Counted here are about 33,000 clones, roughly 94% occurring once; the ten biggest clones make up about 2.3%. Material for sequencing was peripheral blood mononuclear cells (PBMCs). These receptors were collected from a human donor with classical Hodgkin lymphoma.

The chain is built from TRBV4-3 and TRBJ2-1; 9 bases align to TRBD2. V dropped 4 bases and J dropped 7; count of bases not matched to a gene: 8. The CDR3 runs 15 residues. Per the germline V gene, CDR1 is LGHNA and CDR2 is YSLEER. The CDR3 DNA follows: TGCGCCAGCAGCCTCCGACTAGCGGAGCCGAATGAGCAGTTCTTC. It encodes CASSLRLAEPNEQFF.

CDR3 DNA sequence: TGTGCCAGCAGCTTAGGGACAGGGAACTCCTACAATGAGCAGTTCTTC. Translated, it gives CASSLGTGNSYNEQFF. The chain recombines TRBV7-6 with TRBJ2-1; TRBD1 matches 8 bases. This CDR3 contains 16 residues. Germline loops: CDR1 SGHVS, CDR2 FNYEAQ. Unmatched junction bases numbered 2, after V lost 1 base and J lost 0 bases.

In DNA form, the CDR3 reads TGCGCCAGCAGCTTGACGGCCGCGGAGGACGAGCAGTACTTC. It codes for CASSLTAAEDEQYF. The chain joins TRBV5-1 to TRBJ2-7; weak D call: TRBD2 (5 bases). Between the trimmed V and J ends, which lost 1 base and 5 bases, there was a span of 13 bases. CDR1 SGHRS and CDR2 YFSETQ come from the germline V gene. The CDR3 length is 14 residues.

The chain recombines TRBV5-4 with TRBJ2-7; the D gene is possibly TRBD2 (6 bases). The V end lost 5 bases, the J end lost 3 bases, and 15 bases lay between the germline ends. Germline V CDR1 and CDR2: SGHNT, YYREEE (reference sequence). This CDR3 is 14 amino acids long. CDR3 residues: CASRGDSGDYEQYF. CDR3 DNA sequence: TGTGCCAGCAGGGGGGACTCGGGGGACTACGAGCAGTACTTC.

The gene calls are TRBV5-4 and TRBJ2-1, with D possibly matching TRBD1 (6 bases). V lost 4 bases, J lost 8 bases, and 16 bases lay in between. Germline V lookup: CDR1 SGHNT, CDR2 YYREEE (reference sequence). This CDR3 has 14 residues. CDR3 in amino acids: CASSPRGLPYEQFF. Written as DNA, the CDR3 is TGTGCCAGCAGCCCCAGGGGCCTCCCATATGAGCAGTTCTTC.

This CDR3 reads CASRKAGTSYEQYF. CDR3 DNA: TGTGCCAGCAGGAAAGCGGGGACATCCTACGAGCAGTACTTC. The chain carries TRBV5-8 and TRBJ2-7, with D possibly TRBD2 on 7 matching bases. Trimming took off 5 bases at V and 1 base at J, with 13 bases between the two ends. The CDR3 has 14 residues. Germline V CDR1 and CDR2: SGHTS, YDEGEE.

This clone showed up just a few times. The V gene is TRBV27, the J gene TRBJ2-7; tentatively, D is TRBD2 (6 bases). V lost 0 bases and J 4 bases, leaving 10 bases between the germline ends. The CDR3 runs 14 residues. The V gene's germline CDR1 is MNHEY and CDR2 SMNVEV (reference sequence). The CDR3 loop is CASSLSGSGYEQYF. In DNA form, the CDR3 reads TGTGCCAGCAGTTTATCCGGGAGTGGGTACGAGCAGTACTTC.

The CDR3 DNA is TGCGCCAGCAGCTTGAGGAGTCAGACCTATGGCTACACCTTC. As protein: CASSLRSQTYGYTF. The V and J genes are TRBV5-1 and TRBJ1-2; D is uncertain. The CDR3 spans 14 residues. V lost 1 base and J 4 bases, leaving 11 bases between the germline ends. CDR1 and CDR2 from the germline V gene are SGHRS and YFSETQ.